The 8 T cell receptor beta chains below were found in one sample sequenced in a study of breast tumors, draining lymph nodes, adjacent tissues. TCRdb reprocessed the multiplex PCR reads with MiXCR, giving one entry per CDR3 protein. Here the sample spans 150,000 to 200,000 distinct CDR3 sequences, 33% being singletons. Axillary draining lymph nodes of breast cancer patients supplied the node samples. The specimen was axillary lymph node tissue. These receptors came from a female donor with breast cancer. Some clones in this sample may be carry-over from other donors' samples.

The gene calls are TRBV7-9 and TRBJ2-1; D is perhaps TRBD2 (6 bases). The CDR3 sequence is 17 residues long. Trimming pared 5 bases from V and 5 bases from J, leaving 22 bases between. The germline V gene has CDR1 SEHNR and CDR2 FQNEAQ (reference sequence). CDR3 amino acids: CASSEGHLHAGHNEQFF. CDR3 DNA: TGTGCCAGCAGCGAAGGTCATCTCCACGCGGGACACAATGAGCAGTTCTTC.

The chain is built from TRBV20-1 and TRBJ2-7; 11 bases line up with TRBD2. The V segment lost 4 bases and the J segment 2 bases; nucleotides outside the gene matches: 1. Looked up from germline, CDR1 is DFQATT and CDR2 is SNEGSKA (reference sequence). This CDR3 has 13 amino acids. CDR3 DNA: TGCAGTGCTACTAGCGGGAGGACCTACGAGCAGTACTTC. This translates into CSATSGRTYEQYF.

This clonotype was recorded at least ten times. The chain combines TRBV6-5 with TRBJ2-5; D possibly matches TRBD1 or TRBD2 (6 bases each). Trimming shortened V by 6 bases and J by 5 bases, and 13 bases separated the two germline ends. The CDR3 loop spans 13 amino acids. Germline lookup yields CDR1 MNHEY and CDR2 SVGAGI. In nucleotides, the CDR3 is TGTGCCAGCAGCCCCGGGGGCGAGGAGACCCAGTACTTC. It translates to CASSPGGEETQYF.

Concerning this clonotype: This may stem from a read error, because a much larger clone lies one nucleotide away. This chain links TRBV6-2 or TRBV6-3 with TRBJ2-3; 7 nucleotides line up with TRBD2. V lost 2 bases to trimming and J lost 7 bases; unmatched junction nucleotides: 15. The CDR3 loop spans 17 amino acids. Germline values: CDR1 MNHEY, CDR2 SVGEGT. The CDR3 DNA is TGTGCCAGCAGTTACCCCCCTACTAGCGAGAGACGATATACGCAGTATTTT. Its protein product is CASSYPPTSERRYTQYF.

Remarks on this clonotype: The junction departs from germline at one end; a sequencing error may be responsible. The chain combines TRBV20-1 with TRBJ2-2; D not resolved. In germline, CDR1 is DFQATT, CDR2 SNEGSKA (reference sequence). The CDR3 is 17 amino acids. Written as DNA, the CDR3 is TGCAGTGCTAGAGACCACCTCGGACCTCCGAACCCCGGGGAGCTGTTTTTT. Protein product: CSARDHLGPPNPGELFF.

In this sample, this clonotype turned up many times. V gene TRBV4-1 combines with J gene TRBJ2-1; tentatively, D is TRBD2 (5 bases). Germline V gives CDR1 MGHRA, CDR2 YSYEKL. V lost 0 bases and J lost 8, with 11 bases in between. The CDR3 extends over 14 amino acids. CDR3 sequence: CASSQDPGRDEQFF. The CDR3, as DNA: TGCGCCAGCAGCCAAGATCCGGGGAGAGATGAGCAGTTCTTC.

This clonotype was picked up many times. The J gene is TRBJ2-1, the V gene TRBV3-1; 7 bases map to TRBD2. The CDR3 contains 18 residues. In germline, CDR1 is LGHDT, CDR2 YNNKEL (reference sequence). V dropped 1 base and J dropped 4; count of bases not matched to a gene: 13. The CDR3 spells CASSQATARRGKYNEQFF. DNA for the CDR3: TGTGCCAGCAGCCAAGCCACGGCAAGGCGGGGGAAATACAATGAGCAGTTCTTC.

This clonotype was recorded many times. V and J are TRBV20-1 and TRBJ1-4; possibly TRBD1 for D (6 bases). The CDR3 length is 15 residues. Looked up from germline, CDR1 is DFQATT and CDR2 is SNEGSKA (reference sequence). Trimming took off 3 bases at V and 4 bases at J, with 15 bases between the two ends. The CDR3 coding sequence is TGCAGTGCTAGCATGCTGACAGGCCGTAATGAAAAACTGTTTTTT. Translation gives CSASMLTGRNEKLFF.